The present entry profiles one T cell receptor beta chain with its context. The antigen is undetermined. Regarding time point: blood 4 weeks post-SBRT, at nephrectomy. Treatment given: 15 Gy SBRT to primary tumor, nephrectomy 4 weeks later. Nephrectomy followed 15 Gy stereotactic body radiation by 4 weeks. After SBRT, blood was collected at 2 and 4 weeks, plus baseline. The germline gives CDR1 SNHLY, CDR2 FYNNEI. Between the trimmed V and J ends, which lost 2 bases and 7 bases, there was a span of 11 bases. This CDR3 is built from 13 residues. This sample was included in a study of radiation and T cells in renal cell carcinoma. The study, taken as a whole, reports: In blood, top tumor clones expanded by 2 weeks, shrinking by 4.

Using immunoSEQ multiplex PCR, the repertoire was profiled, and TCRdb retains in-frame clones only, with some absent. The sample has 75,000 to 95,000 clones; 70% to 90% are singletons. V gene TRBV2 combines with J gene TRBJ1-2; D call uncertain. The TCR originated in a man between 45 and 60 years old with renal cell carcinoma. The sequences come from blood, collected from a patient whose treatment included radiotherapy and nephrectomy. The CDR3 sequence: CASSEMGSSGYTF. The CDR3 region has the DNA TGTGCCAGCAGTGAAATGGGGTCGTCTGGCTACACCTTC.